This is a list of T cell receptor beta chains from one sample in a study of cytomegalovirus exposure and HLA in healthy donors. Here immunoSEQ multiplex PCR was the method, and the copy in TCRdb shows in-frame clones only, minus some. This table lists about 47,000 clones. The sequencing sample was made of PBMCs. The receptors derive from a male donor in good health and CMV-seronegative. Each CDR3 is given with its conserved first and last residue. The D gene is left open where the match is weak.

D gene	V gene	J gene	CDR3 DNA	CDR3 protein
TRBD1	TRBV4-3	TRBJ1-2	TGCGCCAGCAGCCAAGATCGGACAGGGCTTGGCTACACCTTC	CASSQDRTGLGYTF
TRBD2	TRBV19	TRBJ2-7	TGTGCCAGTAGCCGAAGCGGGGGACCCACCTACGAGCAGTACTTC	CASSRSGGPTYEQYF
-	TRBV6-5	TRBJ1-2	TGTGCCAGCAGTTACTCGTCGGGGTACTATGGCTACACCTTC	CASSYSSGYYGYTF
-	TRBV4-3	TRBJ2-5	TGCGCCAGCAGCCGATTAGCGGAAGAGACCCAGTACTTC	CASSRLAEETQYF
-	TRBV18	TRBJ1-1	TGTGCCAGCTCCGACGAGGGCACTGAAGCTTTCTTT	CASSDEGTEAFF
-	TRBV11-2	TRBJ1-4	TGTGCCAGCAGCTCCCCGGGAAAGCCAAATGAAAAACTGTTTTTT	CASSSPGKPNEKLFF
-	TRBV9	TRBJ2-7	TGTGCCAGCAGCGCTGTGCAGGGCTCCTACGAGCAGTACTTC	CASSAVQGSYEQYF
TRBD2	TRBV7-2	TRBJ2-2	TGTGCCAGCACCCCTTCATCTCAGATTCTAGCGGGGGGCGGGGAGCTGTTTTTT	CASTPSSQILAGGGELFF
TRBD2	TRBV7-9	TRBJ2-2	TGTGCCAGCAGCACCGCGGGGGGGAGGGCCGGGGAGCTGTTTTTT	CASSTAGGRAGELFF
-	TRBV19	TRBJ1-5	TGTGCCAGTACTCAATTACACCTACGAGAGGGTCAGCCCCAGCATTTT	CASTQLHLREGQPQHF
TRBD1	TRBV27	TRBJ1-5	TGTGCCAGCAGTCCGGGGACAGAGGATCAGCCCCAGCATTTT	CASSPGTEDQPQHF
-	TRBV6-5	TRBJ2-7	TGTGCCAGCAGTGAACAGGGATACGAGCAGTACTTC	CASSEQGYEQYF
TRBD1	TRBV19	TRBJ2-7	TGTGCCAGTAGTACTAGACAGGGCGGCTACGAGCAGTACTTC	CASSTRQGGYEQYF
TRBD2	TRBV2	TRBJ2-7	TGTGCCAGCAGTACTCCGGGACTAGCGATCTACGAGCAGTACTTC	CASSTPGLAIYEQYF
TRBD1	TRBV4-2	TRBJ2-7	TGTGCCAGCAGCCACCTCGGACAGGAACAGTACTTC	CASSHLGQEQYF
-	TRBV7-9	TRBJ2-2	TGTGCCAGCAGCTCGGACAGCACCGGGGAGCTGTTTTTT	CASSSDSTGELFF
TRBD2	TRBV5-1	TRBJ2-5	TGCGCCAGCAGCTGGATAGCGGGGGGGCAGGAGACCCAGTACTTC	CASSWIAGGQETQYF
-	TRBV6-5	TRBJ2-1	TGTGCTCTGCAATGGGGCGGGGGCGCCGAGACTGAGCAGTTCTTC	CALQWGGGAETEQFF
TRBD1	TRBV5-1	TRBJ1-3	TGCGCCAGCAGCTTAGACAGGGGATCTGGAAACACCATATATTTT	CASSLDRGSGNTIYF
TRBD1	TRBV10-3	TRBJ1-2	TGTGCCATCAGTGATTTGGACAGGGGGCGGGTGGGCTACACCTTC	CAISDLDRGRVGYTF
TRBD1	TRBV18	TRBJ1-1	TGTGCCAGCTCATTTTCCGGACAGGGCGGCACTGAAGCTTTCTTT	CASSFSGQGGTEAFF
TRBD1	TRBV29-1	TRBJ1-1	TGCAGCGGAAACAGGGGACGGGCTGAAGCTTTCTTT	CSGNRGRAEAFF
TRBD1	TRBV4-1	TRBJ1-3	TGCGCCAGCAGCCTGGAGGGGACAGGGAATGGAAACACCATATATTTT	CASSLEGTGNGNTIYF
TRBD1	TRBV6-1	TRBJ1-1	TGTGCCAGCAGTGCCAGCTTCCGGGACAGGGCCATGAACACTGAAGCTTTCTTT	CASSASFRDRAMNTEAFF
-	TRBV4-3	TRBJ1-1	TGCGCCAGCAGCCAAGATCCCGACAGCCCTCTCAGGGAAGCTTTCTTT	CASSQDPDSPLREAFF
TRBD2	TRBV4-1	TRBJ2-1	TGCGCCAGCAGCCAAGAGGTGGGGGGGAATGAGCAGTTCTTC	CASSQEVGGNEQFF
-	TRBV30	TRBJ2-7	TGTGCCTGGAGTGTCTTGACATACGAGCAGTACTTC	CAWSVLTYEQYF
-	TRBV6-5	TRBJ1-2	TGTGCCAGCAGTTACTGGGGGCCTTATGGCTACACCTTC	CASSYWGPYGYTF
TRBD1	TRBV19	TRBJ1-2	TGTGCCAGTAGTTGGGACAGGGATCTCGGTGACTACACCTTC	CASSWDRDLGDYTF
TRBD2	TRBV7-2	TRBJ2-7	TGTGCCAGCAGCTTAGCGGGACTAGCGGGGGTTACTAGATACTTC	CASSLAGLAGVTRYF
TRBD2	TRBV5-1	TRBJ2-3	TGCGCCAGCAGCTTGGGTTCGGCTAGCGGGGCCAGGCGCACAGATACGCAGTATTTT	CASSLGSASGARRTDTQYF
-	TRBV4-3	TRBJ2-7	TGCGCCAGCAGCCAAAGTGGCGGCTACGAGCAGTACTTC	CASSQSGGYEQYF
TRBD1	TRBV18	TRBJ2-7	TGTGCCAGCTCACCCGGACAGGGGAACCTCGAGCAGTACTTC	CASSPGQGNLEQYF
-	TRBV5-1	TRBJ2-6	TGCGCCAGCAGCTTGGGGTCAGGGTCGACTTCTGGGGCCAACGTCCTGACTTTC	CASSLGSGSTSGANVLTF
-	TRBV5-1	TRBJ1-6	TGCGCCAGCAGCTTAGGGGATTATAATTCACCCCTCCACTTT	CASSLGDYNSPLHF
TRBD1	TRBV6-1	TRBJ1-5	TGTGCCAGCGGAGAACAGGGGGGCAATCAGCCCCAGCATTTT	CASGEQGGNQPQHF
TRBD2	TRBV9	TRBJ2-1	TGTGCCAGCAGCCCGGGGGGTCGGGAGCAGTTCTTC	CASSPGGREQFF
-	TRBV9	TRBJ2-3	TGTGCCAGCAGCGTAGTCGAGACTCTCATTGACCCAGATACGCAGTATTTT	CASSVVETLIDPDTQYF
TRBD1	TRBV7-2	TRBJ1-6	TGTGCCAGCAGCCGGGGACAGGGGGCTGTCGGGTCACCCCTCCACTTT	CASSRGQGAVGSPLHF
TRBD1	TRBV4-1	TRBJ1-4	TGCGCCAGCAGCCACCAGGGGGCGGGAGAAAAACTGTTTTTT	CASSHQGAGEKLFF
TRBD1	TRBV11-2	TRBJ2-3	TGTGCCAGCAGCTTAGTGGGGACAGAGGCAGATACGCAGTATTTT	CASSLVGTEADTQYF
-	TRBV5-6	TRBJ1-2	TGTGCCAGCAGCTTAGGGCTGACAGCCAGGTTGGGTACCTTC	CASSLGLTARLGTF
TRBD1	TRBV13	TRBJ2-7	TGTGCCAGCAGCGAACGACAGGGTAGGGGCTCCTACGAGCAGTACTTC	CASSERQGRGSYEQYF
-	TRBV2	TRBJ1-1	TGTGCCAGCAGTGAAGCGCAGGCAAACACTGAAGCTTTCTTT	CASSEAQANTEAFF
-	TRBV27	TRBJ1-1	TGTGCCAGCAGTTCCAGTTCCGCTGAAGCTTTCTTT	CASSSSSAEAFF
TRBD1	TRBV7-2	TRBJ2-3	TGTGCCAGCAGCCAGGACAGGGGACACACAGATACGCAGTATTTT	CASSQDRGHTDTQYF
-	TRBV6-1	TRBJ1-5	TGTGCCAGCAACGGGAATAGCAATCAGCCCCAGCATTTT	CASNGNSNQPQHF
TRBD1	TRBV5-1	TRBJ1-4	TGCGCCAGCAGCTTAGGGGGCCAGTATGAAAAACTGTTTTTT	CASSLGGQYEKLFF
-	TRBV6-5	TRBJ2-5	TGTGCCAGCAGTTACGATCCGGGACAAAGCTTAGAGACCCAGTACTTC	CASSYDPGQSLETQYF
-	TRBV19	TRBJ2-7	TGTGCCAGTAGTATAGTTTGGACAGATACCTACGAGCAGTACTTC	CASSIVWTDTYEQYF
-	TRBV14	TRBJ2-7	TGTGCCAGCAGCCAACGCAGGGGGCTAGCGGGGTACGAGCAGTACTTC	CASSQRRGLAGYEQYF
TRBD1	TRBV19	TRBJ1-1	TGTGCCAGTAGTAAAGGACAGGGGCACACTGAAGCTTTCTTT	CASSKGQGHTEAFF
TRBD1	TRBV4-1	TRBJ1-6	TGCGCCAGCAGCAACGACAGGGGATCAGTTTCACCCCTCCACTTT	CASSNDRGSVSPLHF
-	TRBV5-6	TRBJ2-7	TGTGCCAGCAGCTTGGCCGGTCAGGGAAGCTCCTACGAGCAGTACTTC	CASSLAGQGSSYEQYF
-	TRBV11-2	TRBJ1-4	TGTGCCAGCAGCTACGGAGTCGGGGAAAAACTGTTTTTT	CASSYGVGEKLFF
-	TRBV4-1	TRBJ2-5	TGCGCCAGCAGCCAAGATCGACTAAGCGAGACCCAGTACTTC	CASSQDRLSETQYF
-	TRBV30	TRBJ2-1	TGTGCCGGCCTCAAGCGGCAATACAATGAGCAGTTCTTC	CAGLKRQYNEQFF
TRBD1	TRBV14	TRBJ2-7	TGTGCCAGCAGCCAAGTCAGGGGGACAGGGCCCTACGAGCAGTACTTC	CASSQVRGTGPYEQYF
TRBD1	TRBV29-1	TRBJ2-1	TGCAGCTCCCGGGGACAGGCGTCGAATGAGCAGTTCTTC	CSSRGQASNEQFF